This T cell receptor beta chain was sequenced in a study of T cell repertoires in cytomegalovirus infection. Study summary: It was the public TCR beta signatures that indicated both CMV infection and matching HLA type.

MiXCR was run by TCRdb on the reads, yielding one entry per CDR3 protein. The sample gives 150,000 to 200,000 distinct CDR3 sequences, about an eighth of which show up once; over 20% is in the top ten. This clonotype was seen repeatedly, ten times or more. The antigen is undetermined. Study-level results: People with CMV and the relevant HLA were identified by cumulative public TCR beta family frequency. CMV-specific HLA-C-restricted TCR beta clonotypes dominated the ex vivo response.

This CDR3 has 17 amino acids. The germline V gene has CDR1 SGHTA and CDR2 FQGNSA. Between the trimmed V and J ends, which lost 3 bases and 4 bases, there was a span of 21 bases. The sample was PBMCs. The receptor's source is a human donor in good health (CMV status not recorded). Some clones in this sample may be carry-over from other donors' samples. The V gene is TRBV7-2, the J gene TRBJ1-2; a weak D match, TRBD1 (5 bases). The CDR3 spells CASSLSSGTSTRYGYTF. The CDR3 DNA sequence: TGTGCCAGCAGCTTGTCTTCCGGGACCTCTACCCGCTATGGCTACACCTTC.